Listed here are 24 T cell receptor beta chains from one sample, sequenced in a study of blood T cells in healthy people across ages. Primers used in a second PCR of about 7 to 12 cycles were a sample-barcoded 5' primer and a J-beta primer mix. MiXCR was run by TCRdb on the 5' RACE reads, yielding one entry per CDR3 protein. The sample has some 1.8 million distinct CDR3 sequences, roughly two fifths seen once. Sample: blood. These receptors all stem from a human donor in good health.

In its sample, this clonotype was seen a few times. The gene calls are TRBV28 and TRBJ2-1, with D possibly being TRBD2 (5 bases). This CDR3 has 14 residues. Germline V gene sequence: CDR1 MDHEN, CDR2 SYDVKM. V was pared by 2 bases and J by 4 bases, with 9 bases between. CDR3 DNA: TGTGCCAGCAGTTTAATCGGACTGTACAATGAGCAGTTCTTC. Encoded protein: CASSLIGLYNEQFF.

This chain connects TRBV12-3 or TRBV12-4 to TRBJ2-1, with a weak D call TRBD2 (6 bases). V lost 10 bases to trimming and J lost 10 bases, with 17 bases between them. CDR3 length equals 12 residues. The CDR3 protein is CANTLTSGEQFF. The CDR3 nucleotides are TGTGCCAACACTCTGACTAGTGGAGAGCAGTTCTTC.

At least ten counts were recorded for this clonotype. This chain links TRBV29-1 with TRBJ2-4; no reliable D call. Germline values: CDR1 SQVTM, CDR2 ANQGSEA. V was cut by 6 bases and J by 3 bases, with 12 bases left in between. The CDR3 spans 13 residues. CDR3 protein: CSVSPRIKNIQYF. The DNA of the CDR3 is TGCAGCGTATCGCCCAGAATCAAAAACATTCAGTACTTC.

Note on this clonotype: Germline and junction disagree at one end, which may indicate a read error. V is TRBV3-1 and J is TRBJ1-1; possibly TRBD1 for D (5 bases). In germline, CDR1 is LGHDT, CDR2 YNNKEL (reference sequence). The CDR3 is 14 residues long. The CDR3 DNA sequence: TGCGCCAGCAGCCACAGGTTGTTGAACACTGAAGCTTTCTTT. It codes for CASSHRLLNTEAFF.

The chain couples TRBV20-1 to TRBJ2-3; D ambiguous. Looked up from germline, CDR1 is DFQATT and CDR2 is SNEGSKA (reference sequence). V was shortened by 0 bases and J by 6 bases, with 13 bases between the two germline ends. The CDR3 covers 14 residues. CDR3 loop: CSARDLGTADTQYF. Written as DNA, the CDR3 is TGCAGTGCTAGAGATCTAGGAACGGCGGATACGCAGTATTTT.

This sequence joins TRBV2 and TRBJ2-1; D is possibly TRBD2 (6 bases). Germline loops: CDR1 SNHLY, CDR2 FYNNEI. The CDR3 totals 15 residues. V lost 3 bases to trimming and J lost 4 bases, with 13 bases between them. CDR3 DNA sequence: TGTGCCAGCAGTGAGGGGATAGCGGTGTACAATGAGCAGTTCTTC. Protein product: CASSEGIAVYNEQFF.

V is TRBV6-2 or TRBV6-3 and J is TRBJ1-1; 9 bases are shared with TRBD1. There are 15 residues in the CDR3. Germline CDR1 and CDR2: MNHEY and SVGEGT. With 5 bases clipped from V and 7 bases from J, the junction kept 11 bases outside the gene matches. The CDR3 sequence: CASSRNTGGYNEAFF. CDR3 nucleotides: TGTGCCAGCAGTCGAAATACAGGGGGCTACAATGAAGCTTTCTTT.

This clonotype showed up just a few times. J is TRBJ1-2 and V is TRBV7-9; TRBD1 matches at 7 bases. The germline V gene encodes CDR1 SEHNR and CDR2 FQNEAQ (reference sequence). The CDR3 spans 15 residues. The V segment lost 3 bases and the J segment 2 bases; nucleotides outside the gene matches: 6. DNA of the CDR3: TGTGCCAGCAGCTTGGACCCGGGACAGAACTATGGCTACACCTTC. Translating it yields CASSLDPGQNYGYTF.

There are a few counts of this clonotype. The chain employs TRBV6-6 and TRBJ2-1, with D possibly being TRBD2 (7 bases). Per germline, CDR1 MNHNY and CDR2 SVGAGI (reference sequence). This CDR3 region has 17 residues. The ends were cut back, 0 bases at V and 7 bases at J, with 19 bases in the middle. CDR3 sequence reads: CASSYSLPGGVINEQFF. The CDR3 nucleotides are TGTGCCAGCAGTTACTCGTTACCGGGGGGCGTTATTAATGAGCAGTTCTTC.

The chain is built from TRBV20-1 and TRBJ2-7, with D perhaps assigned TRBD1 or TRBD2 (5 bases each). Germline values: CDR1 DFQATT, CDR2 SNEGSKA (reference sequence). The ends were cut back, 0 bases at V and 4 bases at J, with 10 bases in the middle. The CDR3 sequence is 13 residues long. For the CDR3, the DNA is TGCAGTGCTAGAGATTTGGGGGAGTACGAGCAGTACTTC. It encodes CSARDLGEYEQYF.

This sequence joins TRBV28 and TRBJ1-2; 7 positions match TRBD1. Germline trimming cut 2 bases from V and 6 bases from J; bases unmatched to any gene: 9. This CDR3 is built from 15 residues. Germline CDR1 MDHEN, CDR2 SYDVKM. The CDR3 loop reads CASSLPAQGVDGYTF. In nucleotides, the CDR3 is TGTGCCAGCAGTTTACCCGCCCAGGGGGTAGATGGCTACACCTTC.

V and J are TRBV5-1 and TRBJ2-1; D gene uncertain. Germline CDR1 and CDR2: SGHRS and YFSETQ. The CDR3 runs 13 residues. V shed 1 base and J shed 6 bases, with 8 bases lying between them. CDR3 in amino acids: CASSLRSSNEQFF. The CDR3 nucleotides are TGCGCCAGCAGCTTGCGTAGCTCCAATGAGCAGTTCTTC.

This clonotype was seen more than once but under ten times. CDR3 DNA sequence: TGTGCCAGCAGCGTGGCCCAGGGGAGAGCTTTCTTT. Its protein is CASSVAQGRAFF. The gene calls are TRBV9 and TRBJ1-1; D possibly corresponds to TRBD1 (6 bases). The CDR3 has 12 residues. Trimming removed 2 bases at V and 10 bases at J, with 12 bases between. Germline V gene sequence: CDR1 SGDLS, CDR2 YYNGEE.

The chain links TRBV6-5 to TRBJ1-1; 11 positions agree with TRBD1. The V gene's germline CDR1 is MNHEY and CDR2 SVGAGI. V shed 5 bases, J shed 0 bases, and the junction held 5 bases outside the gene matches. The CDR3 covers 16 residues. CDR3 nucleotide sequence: TGTGCCAGCAGTCGGACAGGGGGCGACATGAACACTGAAGCTTTCTTT. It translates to CASSRTGGDMNTEAFF.

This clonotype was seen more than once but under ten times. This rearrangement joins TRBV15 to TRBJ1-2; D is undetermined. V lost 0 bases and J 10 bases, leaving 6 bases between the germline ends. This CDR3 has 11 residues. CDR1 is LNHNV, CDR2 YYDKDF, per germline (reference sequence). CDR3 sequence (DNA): TGTGCCACCAGCAGAGATCGATCCTACACCTTC. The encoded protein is CATSRDRSYTF.

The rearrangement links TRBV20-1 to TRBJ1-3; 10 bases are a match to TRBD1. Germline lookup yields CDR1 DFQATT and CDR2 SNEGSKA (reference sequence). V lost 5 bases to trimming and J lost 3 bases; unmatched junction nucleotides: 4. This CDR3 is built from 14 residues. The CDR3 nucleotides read TGCAGTGCTTTGACAGGGGGCAGTGGAAACACCATATATTTT. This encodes CSALTGGSGNTIYF.

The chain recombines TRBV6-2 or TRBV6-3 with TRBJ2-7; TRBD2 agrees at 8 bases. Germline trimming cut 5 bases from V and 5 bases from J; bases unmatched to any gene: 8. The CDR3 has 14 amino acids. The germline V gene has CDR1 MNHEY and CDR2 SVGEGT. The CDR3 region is CASSQRRGDNEQYF. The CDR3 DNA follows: TGTGCCAGCAGTCAACGGCGGGGGGACAACGAGCAGTACTTC.

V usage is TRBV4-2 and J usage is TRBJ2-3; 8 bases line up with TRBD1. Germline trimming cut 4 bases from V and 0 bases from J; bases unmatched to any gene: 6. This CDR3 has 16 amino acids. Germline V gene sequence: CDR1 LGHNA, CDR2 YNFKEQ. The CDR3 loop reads CASSPITGGSTDTQYF. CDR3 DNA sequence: TGTGCCAGCAGCCCCATTACAGGGGGGAGCACAGATACGCAGTATTTT.

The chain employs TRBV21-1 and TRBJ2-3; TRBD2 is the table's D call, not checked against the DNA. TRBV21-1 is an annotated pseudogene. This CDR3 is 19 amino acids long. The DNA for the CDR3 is TGTGCCAGCAGCAAAGTTATGATTCTGCAGGGACCTGTCACAGATACGCAGTATTTT. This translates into CASSKVMILQGPVTDTQYF.

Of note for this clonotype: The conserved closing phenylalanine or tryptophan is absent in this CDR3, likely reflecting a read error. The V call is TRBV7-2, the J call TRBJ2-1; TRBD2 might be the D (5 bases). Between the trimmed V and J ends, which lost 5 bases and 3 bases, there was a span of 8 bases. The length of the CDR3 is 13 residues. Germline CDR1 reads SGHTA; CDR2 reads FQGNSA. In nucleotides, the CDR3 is TGTGCCAGCAGCCTAGGGAGCTACAATGAGCAGTTCGTC. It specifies CASSLGSYNEQFV.

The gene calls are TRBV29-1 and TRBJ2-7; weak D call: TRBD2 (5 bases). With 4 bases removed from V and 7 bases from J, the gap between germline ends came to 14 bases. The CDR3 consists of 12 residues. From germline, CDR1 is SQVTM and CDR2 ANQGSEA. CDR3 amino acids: CSVGRAAGEQYF. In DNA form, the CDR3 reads TGCAGCGTTGGACGGGCCGCGGGTGAGCAGTACTTC.

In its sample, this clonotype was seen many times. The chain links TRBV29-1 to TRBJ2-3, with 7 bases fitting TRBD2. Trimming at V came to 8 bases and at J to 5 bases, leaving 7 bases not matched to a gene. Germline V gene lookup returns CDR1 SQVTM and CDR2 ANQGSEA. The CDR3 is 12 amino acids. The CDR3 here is CSMGGAGDTQYF. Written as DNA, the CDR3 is TGCAGCATGGGAGGGGCAGGAGATACGCAGTATTTT.

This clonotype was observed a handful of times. The CDR3 reads CASSMTGGKETQYF. CDR3 nucleotides: TGTGCCAGCAGCATGACAGGGGGCAAAGAGACCCAGTACTTC. The rearrangement joins TRBV7-2 to TRBJ2-5; 10 nucleotides match TRBD1. The germline CDR1 and CDR2 sequences are SGHTA and FQGNSA. With 5 bases clipped from V and 3 bases from J, the junction kept 3 bases outside the gene matches. CDR3 size: 14 residues.

The CDR3 sequence: CASTTGTGRGSPLHF. CDR3 nucleotide sequence: TGTGCCAGCACCACCGGGACCGGTCGTGGTTCACCCCTCCACTTT. This sequence joins TRBV28 and TRBJ1-6; possibly TRBD1 for D (5 bases). Germline loops: CDR1 MDHEN, CDR2 SYDVKM. The V end lost 7 bases, the J end lost 9 bases, and 19 bases lay between the germline ends. This CDR3 spans 15 amino acids.